Sequencing of this TCR beta chain was carried out in a study of cytomegalovirus exposure and HLA in healthy donors. PCR amplification relied on 60 Vbeta primers (plus 13 Jbeta primers). Produced via immunoSEQ multiplex PCR; TCRdb's table is partial and in-frame only. The table records fewer than 200,000 clones, about 81% of them present only once. The CDR3 is 15 residues long. Losses at the gene ends were 3 bases for V and 7 bases for J; bases not matched to a gene: 10. Germline loops: CDR1 MDHEN, CDR2 SYDVKM. Sequenced sample: PBMCs. The rearrangement links TRBV28 to TRBJ2-7; 9 bases match TRBD1. The TCR was taken from a woman aged 25 to 45 in good health and CMV-seronegative. The CDR3 protein is CASSFGWDRVGEQYF. CDR3 DNA sequence: TGTGCCAGCAGTTTCGGATGGGACAGGGTGGGGGAGCAGTACTTC.